This entry is about one T cell receptor beta chain. The method was immunoSEQ multiplex PCR; TCRdb's version includes in-frame clones alone and lacks a portion of them. The table shows about 68,000 clones, with about 87% occurring only once. The data belong to a study of blood T cell repertoires in COVID-19. Overall study: Sources were T cells, B-cell-depleted T cells, or PBMCs; the material itself was cDNA or gDNA.

CDR1 and CDR2 from the germline V gene are SGHTA and FQGNSA. The CDR3 has 15 amino acids. The trim removed 5 bases at V and 9 bases at J, leaving 10 bases unmatched. Sequenced input: peripheral blood. The TCR was taken from a human donor in a cohort sampled during active COVID-19. V is TRBV7-2 and J is TRBJ2-5; TRBD2 aligns across 12 bases. The CDR3 here is CASSQASGGAGAQYF. The CDR3 coding sequence is TGTGCCAGCAGCCAAGCTAGCGGGGGGGCCGGGGCCCAGTACTTC.